These 17 T cell receptor beta chains came from one sample sequenced in a study of T cell responses to AZD1222 COVID-19 vaccine. This table comes from immunoSEQ multiplex PCR, and its TCRdb copy is limited to in-frame clones, with some not included. Of under 75,000 clones listed, about 90% are singletons. The sample here was peripheral blood, taken on day 0 of AZD1222 vaccination. The receptors here all came from an adult in good health.

The table lists this clone with a few counts. The chain links TRBV27 to TRBJ1-5, with 11 nucleotides matching TRBD1. Losses at the gene ends were 5 bases for V and 7 bases for J; bases not matched to a gene: 7. CDR1 is MNHEY and CDR2 is SMNVEV in the germline V gene (reference sequence). The CDR3 sequence is 15 residues long. This chain's CDR3 is CASSPGTGGEQPQHF. In nucleotides, the CDR3 is TGTGCCAGCAGTCCGGGGACAGGGGGGGAACAGCCCCAGCATTTT.

The chain uses TRBV19 and TRBJ1-5; 7 nucleotides agree with TRBD1. The CDR3 length is 14 residues. V was pared by 3 bases and J by 7 bases, with 6 bases of the junction left unmatched. Germline values: CDR1 LNHDA, CDR2 SQIVND (reference sequence). The CDR3 DNA reads TGTGCCAGTAGTATTTTCCAGGGGGAACAGCCCCAGCATTTT. Protein sequence: CASSIFQGEQPQHF.

The gene calls are TRBV5-1 and TRBJ2-5, with D perhaps assigned TRBD1 or TRBD2 (6 bases each). The CDR3 sequence is 15 residues long. Germline assignment: CDR1 SGHRS and CDR2 YFSETQ. V shed 4 bases and J shed 3 bases, with 16 bases lying between them. The CDR3, as DNA: TGCGCCAGCAGCCCCGGATGGGGGGCCGAAGAGACCCAGTACTTC. It translates to CASSPGWGAEETQYF.

The V call is TRBV9, the J call TRBJ2-5, with D hard to call. The V gene's germline CDR1 is SGDLS and CDR2 YYNGEE. The CDR3 sequence is 14 residues long. Trimming removed 0 bases at V and 2 bases at J, with 8 bases between. The CDR3 nucleotides are TGTGCCAGCAGCGTAGGACACCAACAAGAGACCCAGTACTTC. This codes for CASSVGHQQETQYF.

This clone has just a few counts. This chain joins TRBV2 and TRBJ2-1; 9 nucleotides agree with TRBD2. Germline-derived CDR1 and CDR2 are SNHLY and FYNNEI. This CDR3 region has 16 residues. Germline trimming cut 4 bases from V and 3 bases from J; bases unmatched to any gene: 7. The CDR3 nucleotides are TGTGCCAGCAGTGTCGCTGCTAGCGGGGTCTACAATGAGCAGTTCTTC. Its translation: CASSVAASGVYNEQFF.

CDR3 region: CASSVPGTSGRGDTQYF. CDR3 sequence (DNA): TGTGCCAGCAGCGTTCCCGGGACTAGCGGGAGAGGGGATACGCAGTATTTT. This rearrangement joins TRBV7-2 to TRBJ2-3; 14 nucleotides agree with TRBD2. CDR3 size: 17 residues. V lost 5 bases, J lost 6 bases, and 10 bases stayed unmatched. Germline values: CDR1 SGHTA, CDR2 FQGNSA.

The chain carries TRBV9 and TRBJ1-1, with 7 bases lining up with TRBD1. Unmatched junction bases numbered 5, after V lost 1 base and J lost 5 bases. Germline V gene data show CDR1 as SGDLS and CDR2 as YYNGEE. CDR3 length: 14 amino acids. The CDR3 here is CASSVNQGGTEAFF. CDR3 DNA: TGTGCCAGCAGCGTAAACCAGGGGGGGACTGAAGCTTTCTTT.

V gene TRBV6-5 combines with J gene TRBJ1-5, with D perhaps matching TRBD1 (5 bases). CDR3 size: 15 residues. In germline, CDR1 is MNHEY, CDR2 SVGAGI. Trimming took 9 bases from V and 0 from J, leaving 15 bases between them. CDR3 residues: CASSGRGNSNQPQHF. DNA for the CDR3: TGTGCCAGTTCCGGCCGGGGGAATAGCAATCAGCCCCAGCATTTT.

The chain joins TRBV25-1 to TRBJ1-1; tentative D call: TRBD1 (6 bases). The CDR3 consists of 14 residues. Trimming left V 4 bases short and J 0 bases short, with 9 bases between. CDR1 is MGHDK and CDR2 is SYGVNS in the germline V gene. CDR3 sequence reads: CASSATGMNTEAFF. CDR3 in DNA: TGTGCCAGCAGTGCTACAGGGATGAACACTGAAGCTTTCTTT.

The CDR3 region is CASSLWGVGTQYF. CDR3 coding DNA: TGTGCCAGCAGCTTGTGGGGGGTGGGTACGCAGTATTTT. This rearrangement joins TRBV5-4 to TRBJ2-3; possibly TRBD2 for D (6 bases). CDR1 is SGHNT, CDR2 YYREEE, per germline (reference sequence). The CDR3 loop spans 13 amino acids. The V end was cut by 1 base, the J end by 8 bases, with 11 bases between.

This chain links TRBV7-3 with TRBJ2-2; D possibly matches TRBD1 or TRBD2 (5 bases each). The germline V gene encodes CDR1 SGHTA and CDR2 FQGTGA. This CDR3 comprises 16 residues. Trimming removed 4 bases from V and 2 bases from J, with 14 bases in between. CDR3 protein: CASSSRTGANTGELFF. CDR3 sequence (DNA): TGTGCCAGCAGCTCAAGAACCGGGGCAAACACCGGGGAGCTGTTTTTT.

The chain carries TRBV6-2 or TRBV6-3 and TRBJ1-5; D is ambiguous. V lost 6 bases and J lost 0, with 18 bases in between. Germline CDR1 MNHEY, CDR2 SVGEGT. This CDR3 spans 17 amino acids. The CDR3 DNA reads as TGTGCCAGCAGCCCACTCGTACGCGCGGGTAGCAATCAGCCCCAGCATTTT. It codes for CASSPLVRAGSNQPQHF.

The gene calls are TRBV6-6 and TRBJ1-6; tentatively, D is TRBD1 (5 bases). V dropped 0 bases and J dropped 7 bases, with 10 bases sitting between them. This CDR3 has 15 residues. Germline assignment: CDR1 MNHNY and CDR2 SVGAGI (reference sequence). The CDR3 DNA sequence: TGTGCCAGCAGTTACTCTGGCGACAGAAATTCACCCCTCCACTTT. Its protein product is CASSYSGDRNSPLHF.

The chain couples TRBV4-1 to TRBJ2-1; no reliable D call. CDR3 length: 13 amino acids. Germline lookup yields CDR1 MGHRA and CDR2 YSYEKL. Trimming stripped 5 bases from V and 3 bases from J, with 8 bases between. CDR3 sequence reads: CASSGSIYNEQFF. CDR3 nucleotides: TGCGCCAGCAGCGGCTCAATCTACAATGAGCAGTTCTTC.

The chain combines TRBV10-3 with TRBJ2-7, with 7 positions matching TRBD1. Germline trimming cut 6 bases from V and 2 bases from J; bases unmatched to any gene: 7. The CDR3 consists of 14 residues. CDR1 and CDR2 (germline): ENHRY, SYGVKD. CDR3 in DNA: TGTGCCATCAGATGGGACAGCCAAGCCTACGAGCAGTACTTC. Its protein is CAIRWDSQAYEQYF.

This clone was found once. The chain couples TRBV5-1 to TRBJ2-3, with 7 bases fitting TRBD2. CDR1 and CDR2 (germline): SGHRS, YFSETQ. The J segment lost 1 base and the V segment lost 2 bases, leaving 10 bases of the junction unmatched. The CDR3 runs to 17 residues. The CDR3 sequence: CASSFPRDYLGTDTQYF. The CDR3 nucleotides are TGCGCCAGCAGCTTCCCTCGGGACTATTTGGGCACAGATACGCAGTATTTT.

The chain couples TRBV11-1 to TRBJ1-5; D might be TRBD1 (5 bases). This CDR3 has 14 residues. The germline V and J ends were trimmed by 5 bases and 1 base, with 9 bases remaining between them. Per the germline V gene, CDR1 is SGHAT and CDR2 is FQDESV (reference sequence). The CDR3 region has the DNA TGTGCCAGCAGCGGGACGGGGAGCAATCAGCCCCAGCATTTT. This gives the protein CASSGTGSNQPQHF.